The clone carrying this T cell receptor (beta chain) was counted between two and nine times. These data originate in a study of tumor-infiltrating lymphocytes in primary liver carcinoma. They got blood RNA out of unsorted whole blood and also pulled out germline DNA. Total RNA (roughly 530 ng) served as template for TCR beta cDNA synthesis primed by a constant-region primer. It was through three nested multiplex PCR rounds of slightly modified ARM-PCR that TCR beta libraries arose. TCRdb redid the calling of the multiplex PCR reads with MiXCR, one entry per CDR3 protein. The sample holds about 180,000 distinct CDR3 sequences, about 60% seen once. The material sequenced was peripheral blood. The clonotype was recovered from a man between 40 and 49 years old with primary liver carcinoma and hepatitis B virus infection.

Here the CDR3 reads CAWSVGDALSGNTIYF. CDR3 bases: TGTGCCTGGAGTGTGGGGGACGCCCTCTCTGGAAACACCATATATTTT. This chain links TRBV30 with TRBJ1-3, with D maybe TRBD1 (5 bases). This CDR3 region has 16 residues. The V gene's germline CDR1 is GTSNPN and CDR2 SVGIG (reference sequence). The V gene lost 0 bases and the J gene lost 0 bases, with 12 bases spanning the gap.